The 22 T cell receptor beta chains reported below all come from one sample, sequenced in a study of shared clonotypes between healthy human individuals. Measured with immunoSEQ multiplex PCR; TCRdb has only the in-frame clones, and not every one. There are roughly 1,000,000 clones in the sample; more than 75% occur only once, and 0.5% to 0.65% lies in the top ten. The sample was memory CD4+ T cells from PBMCs. Subset here: CD45RA-negative fraction. All receptors derive from a man younger than 30 in good health. Some clones in this sample may be carry-over from other donors' samples.

The genes are TRBV5-4 and TRBJ2-5; D is unclear. Germline lookup yields CDR1 SGHNT and CDR2 YYREEE (reference sequence). V was cut by 2 bases and J by 5 bases, with 13 bases left in between. There are 14 residues in the CDR3. The CDR3 nucleotides are TGTGCCAGCAGCTTTAGCTCCGGTCGGGAGACCCAGTACTTC. This gives the protein CASSFSSGRETQYF.

The chain is built from TRBV28 and TRBJ2-1; 7 nucleotides line up with TRBD2. Trimming took 8 bases from V and 0 from J; bases not matched to a gene: 25. Germline V gives CDR1 MDHEN, CDR2 SYDVKM. The CDR3 has 21 residues. The CDR3, as DNA: TGTGCCAGCCTGGGCCGCCCAGGGAGGGCGGGGGACGCGATCTCCTACAATGAGCAGTTCTTC. Protein sequence: CASLGRPGRAGDAISYNEQFF.

This sequence joins TRBV30 and TRBJ2-7; 8 bases line up with TRBD2. V lost 4 bases and J lost 5; bases outside the gene matches: 10. The CDR3 loop spans 14 amino acids. In germline, CDR1 is GTSNPN, CDR2 SVGIG (reference sequence). Here the CDR3 DNA reads TGTGCCTGGACACGGACTAGCAGGAGCAACGAGCAGTACTTC. Its translation is CAWTRTSRSNEQYF.

The V call is TRBV7-9, the J call TRBJ2-3; D is possibly TRBD2 (6 bases). Per germline, CDR1 SEHNR and CDR2 FQNEAQ (reference sequence). CDR3 size: 16 residues. V lost 2 bases and J lost 0, with 12 bases in between. In DNA, the CDR3 is TGTGCCAGCAGCTTAAATGTAGCGGCTAGCACAGATACGCAGTATTTT. Translation: CASSLNVAASTDTQYF.

In this sample, this clone turned up a few times. The chain combines TRBV11-2 with TRBJ2-3, with 7 bases fitting TRBD1. The CDR3 extends over 16 amino acids. The germline gives CDR1 SGHAT, CDR2 FQNNGV. The V and J ends lost 4 bases and 2 bases, in that order; junction bases with no gene match: 9. CDR3 region: CASSSTPGQITDTQYF. In nucleotides, the CDR3 is TGTGCCAGCAGCTCAACACCGGGACAGATCACAGATACGCAGTATTTT.

This clone occurred once. V is TRBV28 and J is TRBJ2-7; TRBD2 aligns across 11 bases. CDR3 length equals 15 residues. The J segment lost 6 bases and the V segment lost 8 bases, leaving 12 bases of the junction unmatched. CDR1 and CDR2 (germline): MDHEN, SYDVKM. The CDR3 nucleotides are TGTGCCAGCGGTATAATAGCGGGAGGGCCTGGCGAGCAGTACTTC. This codes for CASGIIAGGPGEQYF. The full variable domain, rest sourced from reference TRBV28 and TRBJ2-7, is DVKVTQSSRYLVKRTGEKVFLECVQDMDHENMFWYRQDPGLGLRLIYFSYDVKMKEKGDIPEGYSVSREKKERFSLILESASTNQTSMYLCASGIIAGGPGEQYFGPGTRLTVT.

V gene TRBV30 combines with J gene TRBJ1-2; the match to TRBD1 covers 8 bases. The germline CDR1 and CDR2 sequences are GTSNPN and SVGIG (reference sequence). J was trimmed by 6 bases and V by 2 bases; bases with no gene match: 8. The CDR3 is 14 amino acids. In DNA form, the CDR3 reads TGTGCCTGGAGTCCAATCAGGGGGCTGGATGGCTACACCTTC. It encodes CAWSPIRGLDGYTF.

In DNA, the CDR3 is TGTGCCAGCAGCCCATTAACAGTCATGAACACTGAAGCTTTCTTT. This gives the protein CASSPLTVMNTEAFF. The J gene is TRBJ1-1, the V gene TRBV9; D call uncertain. V lost 4 bases and J lost 0, with 13 bases in between. CDR1 SGDLS and CDR2 YYNGEE come from the germline V gene. The CDR3 runs to 15 residues.

V and J are TRBV18 and TRBJ1-5; TRBD1 might be the D (5 bases). V lost 6 bases, J lost 3 bases, and 12 bases lay in between. CDR3 length: 14 amino acids. Germline loops: CDR1 KGHSH, CDR2 LQKENI. Here the CDR3 reads CASSSGGTNQPQHF. CDR3 bases: TGTGCCAGCTCCTCGGGGGGGACCAATCAGCCCCAGCATTTT.

V gene TRBV19 combines with J gene TRBJ1-2; D gene uncertain. The CDR3 runs to 15 residues. The V gene lost 5 bases and the J gene lost 0 bases, with 13 bases spanning the gap. CDR1 is LNHDA and CDR2 is SQIVND in the germline V gene (reference sequence). CDR3 in DNA: TGTGCCAGTAGTGATGGTGCGGGAACTAACTATGGCTACACCTTC. Amino acid sequence: CASSDGAGTNYGYTF. The complete variable domain, with remaining parts taken from reference TRBV19 and TRBJ1-2, reads DGGITQSPKYLFRKEGQNVTLSCEQNLNHDAMYWYRQDPGQGLRLIYYSQIVNDFQKGDIAEGYSVSREKKESFPLTVTSAQKNPTAFYLCASSDGAGTNYGYTFGSGTRLTVV.

In regard to this clone: Other DNA sequences in the same sample also yield this CDR3. The chain employs TRBV9 and TRBJ2-7; the match to TRBD2 covers 8 bases. The CDR3 is 14 amino acids. CDR1 SGDLS and CDR2 YYNGEE come from the germline V gene. With V trimmed by 4 bases and J by 3 bases, 6 bases remained unmatched. CDR3 DNA: TGTGCCAGCAGCCCAGGACTAGCCAGCTACGAGCAGTACTTC. Its protein product is CASSPGLASYEQYF.

CDR3: CASSLNSGGAQDTQYF. CDR3 DNA sequence: TGCGCCAGCAGCCTTAACAGCGGGGGAGCCCAAGATACGCAGTATTTT. The chain is built from TRBV5-1 and TRBJ2-3, with 8 bases aligning to TRBD2. Per germline, CDR1 SGHRS and CDR2 YFSETQ. J was trimmed by 5 bases and V by 4 bases; bases with no gene match: 12. The CDR3 is made up of 16 amino acids.

V usage is TRBV7-2 and J usage is TRBJ1-1; D is uncertain. The germline V gene has CDR1 SGHTA and CDR2 FQGNSA. This CDR3 is 16 amino acids long. The V end was cut by 0 bases, the J end by 0 bases, with 11 bases between. CDR3 bases: TGTGCCAGCAGCTTAGCCATGGTTTTGGTGAACACTGAAGCTTTCTTT. Translation: CASSLAMVLVNTEAFF.

The chain uses TRBV11-2 and TRBJ2-5; 11 bases line up with TRBD2. V was pared by 5 bases and J by 7 bases, with 21 bases of the junction left unmatched. The CDR3 contains 19 residues. Germline V gene lookup returns CDR1 SGHAT and CDR2 FQNNGV. As DNA, the CDR3 is TGTGCCAGCAGCCCCCCCTTTGGGGCTAGCGGGAGGAGGATGGGGACCCAGTACTTC. Protein: CASSPPFGASGRRMGTQYF.

V usage is TRBV6-5 and J usage is TRBJ2-2, with D perhaps TRBD1 or TRBD2 (5 bases each). V dropped 7 bases and J dropped 2 bases, with 14 bases sitting between them. The CDR3 runs to 15 residues. The germline CDR1 and CDR2 sequences are MNHEY and SVGAGI. The CDR3 reads CASTLGTLNTGELFF. In DNA, the CDR3 is TGTGCCAGCACCCTCGGGACCCTTAACACCGGGGAGCTGTTTTTT.

This rearrangement joins TRBV4-2 to TRBJ2-7; 8 positions agree with TRBD2. CDR1 is LGHNA, CDR2 YNFKEQ, per germline. The CDR3 spans 17 residues. Trimming at V came to 4 bases and at J to 7 bases, leaving 18 bases not matched to a gene. The CDR3 sequence is CASSLTSGTRTFEEQYF. The CDR3, as DNA: TGTGCCAGCAGCCTAACGTCCGGGACTAGGACTTTCGAGGAGCAGTACTTC.

V and J are TRBV28 and TRBJ1-2, with D tentatively TRBD1 (5 bases). The CDR3 runs 14 residues. V gave up 2 bases and J gave up 3 bases, with 10 bases separating them. Germline V gene sequence: CDR1 MDHEN, CDR2 SYDVKM. CDR3 DNA sequence: TGTGCCAGCAGTTTAAGGGCAGGGTACTATGGCTACACCTTC. Translated: CASSLRAGYYGYTF.

V usage is TRBV5-8 and J usage is TRBJ2-5; possible D gene TRBD2, 5 bases. There are 14 residues in the CDR3. V lost 1 base, J lost 4 bases, and 11 bases lay in between. CDR1 is SGHTS and CDR2 is YDEGEE in the germline V gene. The CDR3 region has the DNA TGTGCCAGCAGCTTGAGTGGAGGCGGAGAGACCCAGTACTTC. Translated: CASSLSGGGETQYF.

The gene calls are TRBV28 and TRBJ2-1, with 7 bases aligning to TRBD1. CDR3 length: 15 residues. Trimming took 5 bases from V and 4 from J; bases not matched to a gene: 8. The germline gives CDR1 MDHEN, CDR2 SYDVKM. For the CDR3, the DNA is TGTGCCAGCAGTCCCCCGGGACAGATTTACAATGAGCAGTTCTTC. Encoded protein: CASSPPGQIYNEQFF.

The J gene is TRBJ1-2, the V gene TRBV5-1, with D possibly matching TRBD1 (5 bases). The CDR3 has 15 residues. The V and J ends lost 1 base and 3 bases respectively, with 13 bases between them. Per germline, CDR1 SGHRS and CDR2 YFSETQ. CDR3 DNA sequence: TGCGCCAGCAGCTTGACGGCAGGGATTTACTATGGCTACACCTTC. This translates into CASSLTAGIYYGYTF.

Of note for this clone: Other nucleotide sequences in the sample specify the same CDR3. The CDR3 nucleotides read TGTGCCAGTAGTATAGCCAGGGGGCCCTACAATGAGCAGTTCTTC. Amino acids: CASSIARGPYNEQFF. This rearrangement joins TRBV19 to TRBJ2-1; 8 bases are a match to TRBD1. The CDR3 has 15 amino acids. V trimming: 1 base; J trimming: 2 bases; junction bases outside the gene matches: 1. Germline V gives CDR1 LNHDA, CDR2 SQIVND (reference sequence).

This chain joins TRBV27 and TRBJ2-2, with a weak D call TRBD1 (5 bases). V shed 6 bases and J shed 4 bases, with 12 bases lying between them. The CDR3 length is 14 residues. The germline V gene encodes CDR1 MNHEY and CDR2 SMNVEV (reference sequence). CDR3 DNA sequence: TGTGCCAGCAGCACAGGTGGCGGCACCGGGGAGCTGTTTTTT. Translating gives CASSTGGGTGELFF.